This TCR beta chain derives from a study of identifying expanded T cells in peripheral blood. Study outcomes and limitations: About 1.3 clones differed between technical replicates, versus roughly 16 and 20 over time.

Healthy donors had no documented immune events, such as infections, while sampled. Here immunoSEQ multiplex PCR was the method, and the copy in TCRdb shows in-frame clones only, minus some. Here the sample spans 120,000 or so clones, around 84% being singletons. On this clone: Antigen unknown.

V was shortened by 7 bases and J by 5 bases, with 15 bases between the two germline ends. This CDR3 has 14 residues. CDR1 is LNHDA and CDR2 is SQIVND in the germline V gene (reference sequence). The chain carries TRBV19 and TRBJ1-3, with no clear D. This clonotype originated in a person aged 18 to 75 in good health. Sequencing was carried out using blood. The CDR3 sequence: CASKDRGGRNTIYF. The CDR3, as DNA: TGTGCCAGTAAGGACCGGGGAGGGAGAAACACCATATATTTT.